Listed below are T cell receptor beta chains from one sample, sequenced in a study of beta chain features in type 1 diabetes. The data were produced by immunoSEQ multiplex PCR, yet TCRdb's version contains in-frame clones alone and is incomplete. The sample holds 900,000 or so clones, roughly a sixth seen once. Sequenced input: naive CD4+ T cells from blood. The source of these receptors is a woman aged 18-29 years in good health. Each CDR3 is given with its conserved first and last residue. The D gene is left open where the match is weak. Some rows have no size entry. The others give once, few or many, or a class for an expanded clone.

TRBV5-1	TRBJ2-5	few	NA	TGCGCCAGCAGCTTACAGGGTCGGGAGACCCAGTACTTC	CASSLQGRETQYF
TRBV2	TRBJ2-5	few	NA	TGTGCCAGCAGTATTCGACAGCCAGAGACCCAGTACTTC	CASSIRQPETQYF
TRBV7-2	TRBJ1-2	NA	NA	TGTGCCAGCAGCTCGTCAGGGAACTATGGCTACACCTTC	CASSSSGNYGYTF
TRBV28	TRBJ2-1	NA	TRBD1	TGTGCCAGCATTCCGGGACAGTCCTACAATGAGCAGTTCTTC	CASIPGQSYNEQFF
TRBV7-2	TRBJ2-3	few	TRBD2	TGTGCCAGCAGCAAGGGACTAGCGGGAGGGGATACGCAGTATTTT	CASSKGLAGGDTQYF
TRBV7-2	TRBJ2-5	few	NA	TGTGCCAGCAGCTCCCCCACGGGGTTGCACCGGGGTGGAACCCAGTACTTC	CASSSPTGLHRGGTQYF
TRBV27	TRBJ2-7	NA	TRBD1	TGTGCCAGCAGGGGGACAGGGGCCCCCTACGAGCAGTACTTC	CASRGTGAPYEQYF
TRBV7-2	TRBJ2-3	few	NA	TGTGCCAGCAGCTTAGGTGATCTCCGACGTGGAGATACGCAGTATTTT	CASSLGDLRRGDTQYF
TRBV21-1	TRBJ1-1	NA	NA	TGTGCCAGCACACGATGGGACAGCAACACTGAAGCTTTCTTT	CASTRWDSNTEAFF
TRBV7-2	TRBJ1-4	NA	TRBD1	TGTGCCAGCAGCGCGCGACAGGGGTCTAATGAAAAACTGTTTTTT	CASSARQGSNEKLFF
TRBV7-3	TRBJ2-1	few	NA	TGTGCCAGCAGCTTGGCCCTTGGGGGAGGTAAACATGAGCAGTTCTTC	CASSLALGGGKHEQFF
TRBV7-2	TRBJ2-5	NA	TRBD1	TGTGCCAGCAGCCCAGGGACAGCCCAAGAGACCCAGTACTTC	CASSPGTAQETQYF
TRBV10-3	TRBJ2-7	NA	TRBD2	TGTGCCATCCTGCCGGGACTAGCGGGAGGGCTCCATCGGGAGCAGTACTTC	CAILPGLAGGLHREQYF
TRBV5-1	TRBJ2-2	few	NA	TGCGCCAGCAACGAGGGAAATGCGAACACCGGGGAGCTGTTTTTT	CASNEGNANTGELFF
TRBV12-5	TRBJ2-2	NA	NA	TGTGCTAGTGGTCTTAATCCAGGGACCAGCACCGGGGAGCTGTTTTTT	CASGLNPGTSTGELFF
TRBV7-3	TRBJ2-3	NA	NA	TGTGCCAGCAGCTTAAAAGGGGATACGCAGTATTTT	CASSLKGDTQYF
TRBV7-9	TRBJ2-1	few	TRBD1	TGTGCCAGCAGCCTAGGGACAGCCTACAATGAGCAGTTCTTC	CASSLGTAYNEQFF
TRBV5-1	TRBJ2-3	few	TRBD2	TGCGCCAGCAGCTCGAGCGGGAGGATCACAGATACGCAGTATTTT	CASSSSGRITDTQYF
TRBV5-4	TRBJ2-3	NA	TRBD2	TGTGCCAGCAGCTTGGCTCGCGGGAGGATCTCAGATACGCAGTATTTT	CASSLARGRISDTQYF
TRBV10-3	TRBJ1-1	few	NA	TGTGCCATCAGCCCGGCGCAGGGGAGAAGGAACACTGAAGCTTTCTTT	CAISPAQGRRNTEAFF
TRBV6-1	TRBJ2-7	once	NA	TGTGCCAGCACTAAGACAGGACCTTGGGAGCAGTACTTC	CASTKTGPWEQYF
TRBV5-1	TRBJ2-3	NA	NA	TGCGCCAGCAGCTTGGGAGGTAGTTTTACGCAGTATTTT	CASSLGGSFTQYF
TRBV9	TRBJ1-1	NA	NA	TGTGCCAGCAGCGTAGGGACGAACACTGAAGCTTTCTTT	CASSVGTNTEAFF
TRBV7-9	TRBJ2-1	NA	NA	TGTGCCAGCAGCTTAGTTCTGAGCATGGCCGATGAGCAGTTCTTC	CASSLVLSMADEQFF
TRBV4-3	TRBJ2-2	few	NA	TGCGCCAGCAGCCAAGTTGGGGGGTCCGGGGAGCTGTTTTTT	CASSQVGGSGELFF
TRBV28	TRBJ2-3	few	NA	TGTGCCAGCAGTCCCCCAGGACGCGCCAGGGATACGCAGTATTTT	CASSPPGRARDTQYF
TRBV19	TRBJ1-5	few	TRBD1	TGTGCCAGTAGTATTTCGGGACAGGGCTTAGATCAGCCCCAGCATTTT	CASSISGQGLDQPQHF
TRBV27	TRBJ1-2	NA	NA	TGTGCCAGCAGAGGAGGGACCCACTATGGCTACACCTTC	CASRGGTHYGYTF
TRBV4-2	TRBJ2-1	few	NA	TGTGCCAGCAGCCAAGAAGGGATGGGCGTGCAGTTCTTC	CASSQEGMGVQFF
TRBV7-2	TRBJ2-5	NA	NA	TGTGCCAGCAGCTTGTTAGCTGGCGAGACCCAGTACTTC	CASSLLAGETQYF
TRBV2	TRBJ1-5	few	NA	TGTGCCAGCAGTGGTCTGACGGGCAATCAGCCCCAGCATTTT	CASSGLTGNQPQHF
TRBV21-1	TRBJ2-3	few	NA	TGTGCCAGCAGCAAACCCGAAGGAAGTGATCCCCCGGATACGCAGTATTTT	CASSKPEGSDPPDTQYF
TRBV5-1	TRBJ1-2	NA	NA	TGCGCCAGCAGGGCAATAGCTACAAACTATGGCTACACCTTC	CASRAIATNYGYTF
TRBV5-6	TRBJ1-1	NA	TRBD1	TGTGCCAGCACGACAGGGCAGAACACTGAAGCTTTCTTT	CASTTGQNTEAFF
TRBV7-9	TRBJ1-4	few	NA	TGTGCCAGCAGCTTTCCCAAACAGGCGATTGTAATTTTT	CASSFPKQAIVIF
TRBV5-4	TRBJ2-3	NA	NA	TGTGCCAGCAGCCGAAGCGGCAGACCAGCCCTCGGCACAGATACGCAGTATTTT	CASSRSGRPALGTDTQYF
TRBV27	TRBJ2-5	few	NA	TGTGCCAGCAGTCCGCCGCGAGGACCCCCTGGGACCCAGTACTTC	CASSPPRGPPGTQYF
TRBV5-4	TRBJ2-5	few	NA	TGTGCCAGCAGCCAGGCGGGGGCCGGAGAGACCCAGTACTTC	CASSQAGAGETQYF
TRBV27	TRBJ2-1	NA	TRBD2	TGTGCCAGCACCTTAGCGCTGGGACTAGCGGGAGTGGGAGAGCAGTTCTTC	CASTLALGLAGVGEQFF
TRBV5-4	TRBJ2-5	few	NA	TGTGCCAGCAGGTCTCGACTGGATACCGGGATTGAAGAGACCCAGTACTTC	CASRSRLDTGIEETQYF
TRBV6-5	TRBJ1-3	NA	NA	TGTGCCAGTTCAATAAGCTCTGGAAACACCATATATTTT	CASSISSGNTIYF
TRBV4-2	TRBJ2-7	few	TRBD2	TGTGCCAGCAGCCAAGAGCGCAGGGGTTGGACTAGCGGGAGAGTTATCGAGCAGTACTTC	CASSQERRGWTSGRVIEQYF